Given below is one TCR beta chain in context. As yet, its antigen is unknown. The data are from a study of T cell repertoires in ileal Crohn's disease. Overall study: About half received postoperative treatment, 10 to 11 with thiopurines and around 17 anti-TNF. General study results and limits: All patients with clonality above 26.8% had endoscopic recurrence. Compared with non-smokers, active smokers at surgery showed more clonal expansions.

Trimming removed 6 bases from V and 4 bases from J, with 7 bases in between. Per germline, CDR1 LNHDA and CDR2 SQIVND (reference sequence). The CDR3 length is 12 residues. TCRB immunosequencing input was roughly 500 nanograms of biopsy DNA per sample. This table comes from immunoSEQ multiplex PCR, and its TCRdb copy is limited to in-frame clones, with some not included. The sample lists around 15,000 clones, 72% occurring once. Sequencing input: ileal tissue. The rearrangement uses TRBV19 and TRBJ1-5; D unresolved. The clonotype comes from an adult with Crohn's disease. CDR3 bases: TGTGCCAGTAGGGGAGGGAATCAGCCCCAGCATTTT. Protein product: CASRGGNQPQHF.